This T cell receptor beta chain emerged from a study of blood T cell repertoires in COVID-19. Study-level information: Whether acute or convalescent, the COVID-19 samples came from the United States, Italy and Spain. The cDNA or gDNA used as material had been derived from T cells, B-cell-depleted T cells, or PBMCs.

The CDR3 consists of 16 residues. Trimming pared 0 bases from V and 8 bases from J, leaving 17 bases between. Per germline, CDR1 SGHRS and CDR2 YFSETQ. As processed by the authors: From reference gene primer amplification, estimates of nucleated cell counts were derived. Generated by immunoSEQ multiplex PCR, the TCRdb table keeps only in-frame clones and is missing some. From that table come the V and J calls and clone size; the DNA was used to work out D and trimming. In the table there are approximately 200,000 clones, about 87% of which are singletons. Sequencing used peripheral blood. The chain is built from TRBV5-1 and TRBJ1-4, with unresolved D. The TCR comes from a man aged 60-69 years who had recovered from COVID-19. In nucleotides, the CDR3 is TGCGCCAGCAGCTTGGCCCCTCGGGGTTTATCAGAAAAACTGTTTTTT. This translates into CASSLAPRGLSEKLFF.